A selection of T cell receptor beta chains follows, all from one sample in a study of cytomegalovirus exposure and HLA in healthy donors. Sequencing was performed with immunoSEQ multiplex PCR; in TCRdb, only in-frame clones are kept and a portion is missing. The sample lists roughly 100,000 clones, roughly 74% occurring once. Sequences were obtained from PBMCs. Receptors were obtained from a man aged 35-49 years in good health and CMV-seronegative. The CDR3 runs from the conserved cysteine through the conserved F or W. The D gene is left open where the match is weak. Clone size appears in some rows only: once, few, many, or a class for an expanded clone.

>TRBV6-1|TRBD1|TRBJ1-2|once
TGTGCCAGCAGATCGACAGGGGGCATCTATGGCTACACCTTC
CASRSTGGIYGYTF
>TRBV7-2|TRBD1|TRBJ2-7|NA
TGTGCCAGCAGCTTGGCCGGGACAGGCTACGAGCAGTACTTC
CASSLAGTGYEQYF
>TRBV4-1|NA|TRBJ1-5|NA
TGCGCCAGCAGCCTTCGCCTAGTCTTGCCCCGCAATCAGCCCCAGCATTTT
CASSLRLVLPRNQPQHF
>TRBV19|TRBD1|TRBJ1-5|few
TGTGCCAGTAGTATGATGACAGGGGATCAGCCCCAGCATTTT
CASSMMTGDQPQHF
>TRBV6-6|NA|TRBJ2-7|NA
TGTGCCAGCAGTAATCAGGGCTACGAGCAGTACTTC
CASSNQGYEQYF
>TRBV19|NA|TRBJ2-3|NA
TGTGCCAGTAGCCAGACTAGAAGTTGGACCCCAGATACGCAGTATTTT
CASSQTRSWTPDTQYF
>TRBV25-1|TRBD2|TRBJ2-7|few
TGTGCCAGCAGTTCCCCCCCTTCTAGCGGGCGCTACGAGCAGTACTTC
CASSSPPSSGRYEQYF
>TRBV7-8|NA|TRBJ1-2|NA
TGTGCCAGCAGCTTTGCACAGGGTGATGGCTACACCTTC
CASSFAQGDGYTF
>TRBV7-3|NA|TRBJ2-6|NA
TGTGCCAGCAGCTCATTCGGACAGCACTCTGGGGCCAACGTCCTGACTTTC
CASSSFGQHSGANVLTF
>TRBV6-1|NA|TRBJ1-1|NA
TGTGCCAGCAGTGAAGCGTCGGGAGGGAACACTGAAGCTTTCTTT
CASSEASGGNTEAFF
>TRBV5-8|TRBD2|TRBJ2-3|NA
TGTGCCAGCAGCTTGCTAGCGGCAGATACGCAGTATTTT
CASSLLAADTQYF
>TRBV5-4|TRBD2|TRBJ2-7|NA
TGTGCCAGCAGCTTGCGACTAGCGGGGGCTTACTACGAGCAGTACTTC
CASSLRLAGAYYEQYF
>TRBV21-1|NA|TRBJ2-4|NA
TGTGCCAGCAGCAAGAAGAGAGGGCCCAAAAACATTCAGTACTTC
CASSKKRGPKNIQYF
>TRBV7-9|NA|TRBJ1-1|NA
TGTGCCAGCAGCTTGGGCGGAGGTGGCACTGAAGCTTTCTTT
CASSLGGGGTEAFF
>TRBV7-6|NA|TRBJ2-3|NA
TGTGCCAGCAGCTTAGGGACTTGGACAGATACGCAGTATTTT
CASSLGTWTDTQYF
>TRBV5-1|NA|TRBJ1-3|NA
TGCGCCAGCAGCCCGCTACAGGGAAGCTCTGGATGGAACACCATATATTTT
CASSPLQGSSGWNTIYF
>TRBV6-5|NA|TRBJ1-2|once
TGTGCCAGCAGAGAGGTGGCCAGGGTGGGCTATGGCTACACCTTC
CASREVARVGYGYTF
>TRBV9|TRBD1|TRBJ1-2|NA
TGTGCCAGCAGCGGGGGACAGGCCCTTGACTTC
CASSGGQALDF
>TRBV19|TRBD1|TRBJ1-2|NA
TGTGCCAGCAGACCCGAACAGGGGGCGAGCTATGGCTACACCTTC
CASRPEQGASYGYTF
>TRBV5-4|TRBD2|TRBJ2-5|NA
TGTGCCACCAGAGTTCGCGCGGGGGTTGGAGAGCAGTACTTC
CATRVRAGVGEQYF
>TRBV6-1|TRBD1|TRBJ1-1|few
TGTGCCAGCAGTGACGGACAGGGTGAAGCTTTCTTT
CASSDGQGEAFF
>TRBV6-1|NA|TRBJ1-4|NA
TGTGCCAGCAGTGAAGCGTACGGCCCGGGGAATGAAAAACTGTTTTTT
CASSEAYGPGNEKLFF
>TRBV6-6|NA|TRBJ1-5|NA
TGTGCCAGCAGTCCGAAGGCCGGGGCAGGGGATCAGCCCCAGCATTTT
CASSPKAGAGDQPQHF
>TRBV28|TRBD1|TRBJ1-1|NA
TGTGCCAGCAGAGGACAGGGGTGGTTAGCTGAAGCTTTCTTT
CASRGQGWLAEAFF
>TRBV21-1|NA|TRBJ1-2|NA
TGTGCCAGCAGCAACGGGACAGGGCAACCCTGCTATGGCTACACCTTC
CASSNGTGQPCYGYTF
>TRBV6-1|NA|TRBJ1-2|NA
TGTGCCAGCAGTGAAGAGGGGCGGGGGGTCTGGTATGGCGGCTACACCTTC
CASSEEGRGVWYGGYTF
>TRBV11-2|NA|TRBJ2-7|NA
TGTGCCAGCAGCAACGGGATAGCAGGGGACGAGCAGTACTTC
CASSNGIAGDEQYF
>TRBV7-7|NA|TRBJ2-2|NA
TGTGCCAGCAGCGCGGGACCCTCGGGAACCGGGGAGCTGTTTTTT
CASSAGPSGTGELFF
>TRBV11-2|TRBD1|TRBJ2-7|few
TGTGCCAGCAGCCAGAGACAGGGGAGCTCCTACGAGCAGTACTTC
CASSQRQGSSYEQYF
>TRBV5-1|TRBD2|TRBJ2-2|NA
TGCGCCAGCAGCTCCTTCGGGTGGACTAGCGGGGGAACGAACACCGGGGAGCTGTTTTTT
CASSSFGWTSGGTNTGELFF
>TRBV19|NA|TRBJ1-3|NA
TGTGCCAGTAGTAGGGTGGGCGCGTTAAGCTCTGGAAACACCATATATTTT
CASSRVGALSSGNTIYF
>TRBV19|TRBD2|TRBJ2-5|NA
TGTGCCAGTAGTCCGGGGGGAACTTCTAGCGGGATGACCCAGTACTTC
CASSPGGTSSGMTQYF
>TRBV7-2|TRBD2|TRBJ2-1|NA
TGTGCCAGCAGCTCTAGCGGGGGAGACAATGAGCAGTTCTTC
CASSSSGGDNEQFF
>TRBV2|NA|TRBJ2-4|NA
TGTGCCAGCAGTGACAGGGTCGGAAACATTCAGTACTTC
CASSDRVGNIQYF
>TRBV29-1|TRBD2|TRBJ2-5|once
TGCAGCGTTGTCACTAGCGGGGGTGAGACCCAGTACTTC
CSVVTSGGETQYF
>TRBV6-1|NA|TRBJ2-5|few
TGTGCCAGCAGTGAAGCCCAGGTAGGAGAGACCCAGTACTTC
CASSEAQVGETQYF
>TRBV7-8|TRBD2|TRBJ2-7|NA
TGTGCCAGCAGCTCTAGCGGGGGAAGCTCCTACGAGCAGTACTTC
CASSSSGGSSYEQYF
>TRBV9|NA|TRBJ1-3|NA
TGTGCCAGCAGCCTTCCCGGGACAAACTCTGGAAACACCATATATTTT
CASSLPGTNSGNTIYF
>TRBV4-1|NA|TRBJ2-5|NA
TGCGCCAGCAGCCAAGAAGGACAGCGGGAGACCCAGTACTTC
CASSQEGQRETQYF
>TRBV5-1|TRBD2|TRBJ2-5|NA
TGCGCCAGCAGCTTGGACGGGGGGGCCAAAGAGGCCCAGTACTTC
CASSLDGGAKEAQYF
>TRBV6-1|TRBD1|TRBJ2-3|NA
TGTGCCAGCAGGGACGGGACAGGGTCTGCAGATACGCAGTATTTT
CASRDGTGSADTQYF
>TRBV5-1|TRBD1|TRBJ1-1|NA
TGCGCCAGCAGCTTGGCTGCAGGGGGAGGTAACACTGAAGCTTTCTTT
CASSLAAGGGNTEAFF
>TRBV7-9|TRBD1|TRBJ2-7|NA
TGTGCCAGCCAAGACAGGGGGACCCTCGGCGAGCAGTACTTC
CASQDRGTLGEQYF
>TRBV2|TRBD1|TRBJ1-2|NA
TGTGCCAGCAGTGAAGCGACAGGGATTATGAACTATGGCTACACCTTC
CASSEATGIMNYGYTF
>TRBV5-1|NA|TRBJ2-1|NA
TGCGCCAGCAGCTTGGTTGGGGGGGCAAATTACAATGAGCAGTTCTTC
CASSLVGGANYNEQFF
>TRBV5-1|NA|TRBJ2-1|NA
TGCGCCACCTCCTTAGACTTGACAGACAATGAGCAGTTCTTC
CATSLDLTDNEQFF
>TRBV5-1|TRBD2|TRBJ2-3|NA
TGCGCCAGCAGCTTGCACGGGGAGGGGACGACAGATACGCAGTATTTT
CASSLHGEGTTDTQYF
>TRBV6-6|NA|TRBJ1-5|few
TGTGCCAGCAGTTTACGGGAAAATCAGCCCCAGCATTTT
CASSLRENQPQHF
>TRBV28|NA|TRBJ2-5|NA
TGTGCCAGCAGTGATACAGGGAAGGAGGAGACCCAGTACTTC
CASSDTGKEETQYF
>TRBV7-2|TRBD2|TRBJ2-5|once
TGTGCCAGCAGCTTAAGCGGGGGGGCCAGGGAGACCCAGTACTTC
CASSLSGGARETQYF
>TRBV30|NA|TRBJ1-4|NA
TGTGCCTGGAGTGAAGGGAGGGAAAAACTGTTTTTT
CAWSEGREKLFF
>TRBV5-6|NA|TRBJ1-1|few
TGTGCCAGCAGCTTATCCTACGTGAACACTGAAGCTTTCTTT
CASSLSYVNTEAFF
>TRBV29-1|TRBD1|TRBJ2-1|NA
TGCAGCGTTGGACAGGGGGCCCACAATGAGCAGTTCTTC
CSVGQGAHNEQFF
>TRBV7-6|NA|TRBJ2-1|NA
TGTGCCAGCAGCCAAGGTCTACCGGGACAAGGATACAATGAGCAGTTCTTC
CASSQGLPGQGYNEQFF
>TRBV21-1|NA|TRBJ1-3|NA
TGTGCCAGCAGCAAAGGGGCAGGGGGCTACTCTGGACACACCATATATTTT
CASSKGAGGYSGHTIYF